These 13 T cell receptor beta chains originate from one sample sequenced in a study of cytomegalovirus exposure and HLA in healthy donors. PCR primers comprised 60 Vbeta and 13 Jbeta primers. This table comes from immunoSEQ multiplex PCR, and its TCRdb copy is limited to in-frame clones, with some not included. This table has just under 70,000 clones, more than 80% appearing once. The source material was PBMCs. These TCRs come from a human donor in good health.

The chain recombines TRBV15 with TRBJ1-1, with 8 bases lining up with TRBD1. Losses at the gene ends were 0 bases for V and 7 bases for J; bases not matched to a gene: 10. Germline CDR1 is LNHNV and CDR2 is YYDKDF (reference sequence). There are 16 residues in the CDR3. The CDR3 protein is CATSRDLQGAGDEAFF. The CDR3 DNA reads TGTGCCACCAGCAGAGATCTCCAGGGGGCCGGCGATGAAGCTTTCTTT.

This rearrangement joins TRBV5-1 to TRBJ2-1, with a weak D call TRBD2 (6 bases). This CDR3 spans 15 amino acids. V lost 3 bases and J 8 bases, leaving 18 bases between the germline ends. Germline V lookup: CDR1 SGHRS, CDR2 YFSETQ. The CDR3 loop reads CASSSPTSLADEQFF. The CDR3 DNA reads as TGCGCCAGCAGCTCCCCGACTAGTCTTGCTGATGAGCAGTTCTTC. The whole variable domain, filled in from reference TRBV5-1 and TRBJ2-1, reads KAGVTQTPRYLIKTRGQQVTLSCSPISGHRSVSWYQQTPGQGLQFLFEYFSETQRNKGNFPGRFSGRQFSNSRSEMNVSTLELGDSALYLCASSSPTSLADEQFFGPGTRLTVL.

The rearrangement joins TRBV2 to TRBJ1-5; the match to TRBD1 covers 10 bases. V lost 5 bases to trimming and J lost 6 bases; unmatched junction nucleotides: 4. The CDR3 is 14 amino acids. Per germline, CDR1 SNHLY and CDR2 FYNNEI. CDR3 region: CASSRTGGGQPQHF. CDR3 sequence (DNA): TGTGCCAGCAGTCGGACAGGGGGAGGTCAGCCCCAGCATTTT.

The chain couples TRBV13 to TRBJ2-2, with 12 positions matching TRBD2. This CDR3 has 15 residues. CDR1 and CDR2 from the germline V gene are PRHDT and FYEKMQ (reference sequence). V dropped 6 bases and J dropped 5; count of bases not matched to a gene: 4. The CDR3 DNA sequence: TGTGCCAGCAGACCCGGACTAGCGGGGACCGGGGAGCTGTTTTTT. This translates into CASRPGLAGTGELFF.

This chain joins TRBV15 and TRBJ2-7; 8 nucleotides agree with TRBD2. V lost 0 bases, J lost 6 bases, and 13 bases stayed unmatched. Per germline, CDR1 LNHNV and CDR2 YYDKDF (reference sequence). The CDR3 spans 17 residues. The CDR3 loop reads CATSRDGLAGASGEQYF. CDR3 coding DNA: TGTGCCACCAGCAGAGATGGGCTAGCGGGCGCCTCGGGCGAGCAGTACTTC.

This clone was observed a single time. V and J are TRBV6-5 and TRBJ1-1, with D tentatively TRBD1 (6 bases). This CDR3 comprises 14 residues. The V and J ends lost 6 bases and 4 bases respectively, with 15 bases between them. Looked up from germline, CDR1 is MNHEY and CDR2 is SVGAGI. This chain's CDR3 is CASRPGQRTTEAFF. DNA for the CDR3: TGTGCCAGCAGACCCGGACAGAGGACCACTGAAGCTTTCTTT.

The J gene is TRBJ2-2, the V gene TRBV7-3; 10 nucleotides agree with TRBD1. This CDR3 has 15 amino acids. Germline-derived CDR1 and CDR2 are SGHTA and FQGTGA. With 5 bases clipped from V and 5 bases from J, the junction kept 5 bases outside the gene matches. This chain's CDR3 is CASSQGQGRTGELFF. In DNA, the CDR3 is TGTGCCAGCAGCCAGGGACAGGGGCGAACCGGGGAGCTGTTTTTT.

J is TRBJ1-2 and V is TRBV5-6; 7 positions match TRBD1. After removal of 0 bases from V and 5 bases from J, the junction contained 1 base not matched to a gene. The CDR3 is 13 amino acids. CDR1 is SGHDT, CDR2 YYEEEE, per germline. DNA of the CDR3: TGTGCCAGCAGCTTGGACAGGGGTTATGGCTACACCTTC. Amino acids: CASSLDRGYGYTF. The variable domain in full, completed from reference TRBV5-6 and TRBJ1-2, reads DAGVTQSPTHLIKTRGQQVTLRCSPKSGHDTVSWYQQALGQGPQFIFQYYEEEERQRGNFPDRFSGHQFPNYSSELNVNALLLGDSALYLCASSLDRGYGYTFGSGTRLTVV.

Only a few counts were recorded for this clone. The V gene is TRBV6-1, the J gene TRBJ1-1; D unclear. Between the trimmed V and J ends, which lost 6 bases and 7 bases, there was a span of 15 bases. CDR3 length equals 13 residues. Per the germline V gene, CDR1 is MNHNS and CDR2 is SASEGT. The CDR3, as DNA: TGTGCCAGCAGAGGATCAGGTGTGAGTGAAGCTTTCTTT. This translates into CASRGSGVSEAFF.

This clone was detected only once. The CDR3 sequence: CASSSDSQGYGYTF. The CDR3 DNA is TGCGCCAGCAGCTCTGACAGTCAAGGCTATGGCTACACCTTC. V gene TRBV5-1 combines with J gene TRBJ1-2; D might be TRBD1 (5 bases). The CDR3 has 14 residues. The V gene lost 3 bases and the J gene lost 4 bases, with 13 bases spanning the gap. Germline V gene data show CDR1 as SGHRS and CDR2 as YFSETQ.

The chain carries TRBV7-3 and TRBJ2-7; D gene uncertain. The CDR3 contains 15 residues. CDR1 is SGHTA and CDR2 is FQGTGA in the germline V gene. Trimming stripped 3 bases from V and 0 bases from J, with 12 bases between. The CDR3 DNA follows: TGTGCCAGCAGCTTTGGCGCGGATAACTCCTACGAGCAGTACTTC. The encoded protein is CASSFGADNSYEQYF.

The V call is TRBV29-1, the J call TRBJ2-5, with 8 bases aligning to TRBD2. The CDR3 sequence is 14 residues long. V lost 7 bases and J lost 5; bases outside the gene matches: 12. Per germline, CDR1 SQVTM and CDR2 ANQGSEA. This chain's CDR3 is CSARGLVFRETQYF. CDR3 nucleotides: TGCAGCGCCCGGGGACTAGTGTTTCGCGAGACCCAGTACTTC.

This clone was picked up one time. The chain carries TRBV18 and TRBJ2-7; 8 bases align to TRBD1. The CDR3 loop spans 16 amino acids. The V gene's germline CDR1 is KGHSH and CDR2 LQKENI. V dropped 2 bases and J dropped 1; count of bases not matched to a gene: 7. CDR3 loop: CASSPITGTGSYEQYF. CDR3 sequence (DNA): TGTGCCAGCTCACCAATTACCGGGACAGGATCCTACGAGCAGTACTTC.